This TCR beta chain was recovered during a study of cytomegalovirus exposure and HLA in healthy donors. 13 Jbeta primers and 60 Vbeta primers were used for the PCR. Profiling relied on immunoSEQ multiplex PCR, and the TCRdb table lists in-frame clones only, not all of them. The table shows approximately 85,000 clones, with about 80% occurring only once. General study results and limits: Earlier results showed most TCR beta V segments being productive about 90% or about 30% of the time. Rarity marked most TCR sequences, yet some public TCRs occurred in many donors.

Regarding this clone: The antigen is undetermined.

Sequencing was carried out using PBMCs. This TCR derives from a woman in her fifties or sixties in good health and CMV-seropositive.

CDR3 sequence: CSVAGTALYEQYF. In DNA, the CDR3 is TGCAGCGTCGCCGGGACAGCCCTTTACGAGCAGTACTTC. J is TRBJ2-7 and V is TRBV29-1; 7 nucleotides agree with TRBD1. V lost 6 bases to trimming and J lost 4 bases; unmatched junction nucleotides: 9. This CDR3 is built from 13 residues. Per germline, CDR1 SQVTM and CDR2 ANQGSEA.